This T cell receptor beta chain derives from a study of graft-versus-host responses after intestinal transplantation. In the study overall: Among the recipients, all got anti-thymocyte globulin induction and then tacrolimus and steroids for 3 to 4 years.

CDR1 is SQVTM, CDR2 ANQGSEA, per germline. This CDR3 contains 12 residues. Trimming took 4 bases from V and 6 from J, leaving 10 bases between them. Approximately 200,000 CFSE-labeled responder cells were plated with approximately 200,000 irradiated, violet-dye-labeled stimulator cells. The reaction was completed, and proliferating CFSE-low CD3+CD4+ and CD3+CD8+ responders were then sorted. Repertoires were generated with immunoSEQ multiplex PCR, while TCRdb's copy carries only in-frame clones and drops some. The sample contains around 14,000 clones, about 30% of which appear only once. The rearrangement joins TRBV29-1 to TRBJ2-4, with D hard to call. The sequenced sample was alloreactive CD8+ T cells from a mixed lymphocyte reaction culture, obtained before intestinal transplant. As for subset: CFSE-low proliferating T cells sorted from roughly six-day pre-transplant mixed lymphocyte reaction (GvH or HvG direction). The TCR sequence derives from a human patient who received an intestinal transplant. The CDR3 coding sequence is TGCAGCGTTGGTTCAGATGGAAACATTCAGTACTTC. This gives the protein CSVGSDGNIQYF. The full variable domain, with the rest looked up from reference TRBV29-1 and TRBJ2-4, is SAVISQKPSRDICQRGTSLTIQCQVDSQVTMMFWYRQQPGQSLTLIATANQGSEATYESGFVIDKFPISRPNLTFSTLTVSNMSPEDSSIYLCSVGSDGNIQYFGAGTRLSVL.